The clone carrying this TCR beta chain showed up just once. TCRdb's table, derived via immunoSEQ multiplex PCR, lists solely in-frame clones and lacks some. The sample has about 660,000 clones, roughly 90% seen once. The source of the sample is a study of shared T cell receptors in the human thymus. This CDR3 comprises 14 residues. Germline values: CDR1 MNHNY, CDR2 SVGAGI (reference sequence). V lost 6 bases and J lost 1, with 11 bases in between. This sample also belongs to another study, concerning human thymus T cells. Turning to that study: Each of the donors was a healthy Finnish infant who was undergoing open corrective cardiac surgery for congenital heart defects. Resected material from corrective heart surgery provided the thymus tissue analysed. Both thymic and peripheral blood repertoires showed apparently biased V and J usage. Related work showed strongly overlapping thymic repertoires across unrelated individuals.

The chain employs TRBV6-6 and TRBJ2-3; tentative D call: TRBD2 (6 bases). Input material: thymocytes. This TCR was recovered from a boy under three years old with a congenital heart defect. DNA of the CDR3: TGTGCCAGCAGACAGAGCGGGTGCACAGATACGCAGTATTTT. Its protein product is CASRQSGCTDTQYF.